The clone carrying this T cell receptor beta chain has a count of ten or more. The time point was: before trial treatment. Low-dose radiotherapy, low-dose cyclophosphamide, aspirin, ipilimumab and nivolumab were all given to the donors. TRAV- and TRBV-specific primers were used for first-strand cDNA, which covered alpha and beta chains. The PCR that amplified TCRs ran for approximately 20 cycles, relying on a constant-region primer and a V-primer adapter. In vitro transcription amplified the mRNA that had been isolated. TCRdb processed the reads anew with MiXCR; each CDR3 protein has one entry. This sample has under 90,000 distinct CDR3 sequences, with 15% to 20% found just once. This sample was taken from a study of low-dose radiotherapy and immunotherapy resistance in tumors. About the study: Aspirin was administered orally at 300 mg daily for four cycles, commencing on cycle 1 day 1.

The TCR was taken from a male donor with prostate cancer. The source material was PBMCs, sampled before treatment.

The CDR3 protein is CASSYVPGRQETQYF. The CDR3, as DNA: TGTGCCAGCAGTTACGTCCCAGGTCGACAAGAGACCCAGTACTTC. The chain is built from TRBV6-6 and TRBJ2-5; D not resolved. The germline gives CDR1 MNHNY, CDR2 SVGAGI (reference sequence). Trimming removed 2 bases at V and 2 bases at J, with 12 bases between. The CDR3 is made up of 15 amino acids.